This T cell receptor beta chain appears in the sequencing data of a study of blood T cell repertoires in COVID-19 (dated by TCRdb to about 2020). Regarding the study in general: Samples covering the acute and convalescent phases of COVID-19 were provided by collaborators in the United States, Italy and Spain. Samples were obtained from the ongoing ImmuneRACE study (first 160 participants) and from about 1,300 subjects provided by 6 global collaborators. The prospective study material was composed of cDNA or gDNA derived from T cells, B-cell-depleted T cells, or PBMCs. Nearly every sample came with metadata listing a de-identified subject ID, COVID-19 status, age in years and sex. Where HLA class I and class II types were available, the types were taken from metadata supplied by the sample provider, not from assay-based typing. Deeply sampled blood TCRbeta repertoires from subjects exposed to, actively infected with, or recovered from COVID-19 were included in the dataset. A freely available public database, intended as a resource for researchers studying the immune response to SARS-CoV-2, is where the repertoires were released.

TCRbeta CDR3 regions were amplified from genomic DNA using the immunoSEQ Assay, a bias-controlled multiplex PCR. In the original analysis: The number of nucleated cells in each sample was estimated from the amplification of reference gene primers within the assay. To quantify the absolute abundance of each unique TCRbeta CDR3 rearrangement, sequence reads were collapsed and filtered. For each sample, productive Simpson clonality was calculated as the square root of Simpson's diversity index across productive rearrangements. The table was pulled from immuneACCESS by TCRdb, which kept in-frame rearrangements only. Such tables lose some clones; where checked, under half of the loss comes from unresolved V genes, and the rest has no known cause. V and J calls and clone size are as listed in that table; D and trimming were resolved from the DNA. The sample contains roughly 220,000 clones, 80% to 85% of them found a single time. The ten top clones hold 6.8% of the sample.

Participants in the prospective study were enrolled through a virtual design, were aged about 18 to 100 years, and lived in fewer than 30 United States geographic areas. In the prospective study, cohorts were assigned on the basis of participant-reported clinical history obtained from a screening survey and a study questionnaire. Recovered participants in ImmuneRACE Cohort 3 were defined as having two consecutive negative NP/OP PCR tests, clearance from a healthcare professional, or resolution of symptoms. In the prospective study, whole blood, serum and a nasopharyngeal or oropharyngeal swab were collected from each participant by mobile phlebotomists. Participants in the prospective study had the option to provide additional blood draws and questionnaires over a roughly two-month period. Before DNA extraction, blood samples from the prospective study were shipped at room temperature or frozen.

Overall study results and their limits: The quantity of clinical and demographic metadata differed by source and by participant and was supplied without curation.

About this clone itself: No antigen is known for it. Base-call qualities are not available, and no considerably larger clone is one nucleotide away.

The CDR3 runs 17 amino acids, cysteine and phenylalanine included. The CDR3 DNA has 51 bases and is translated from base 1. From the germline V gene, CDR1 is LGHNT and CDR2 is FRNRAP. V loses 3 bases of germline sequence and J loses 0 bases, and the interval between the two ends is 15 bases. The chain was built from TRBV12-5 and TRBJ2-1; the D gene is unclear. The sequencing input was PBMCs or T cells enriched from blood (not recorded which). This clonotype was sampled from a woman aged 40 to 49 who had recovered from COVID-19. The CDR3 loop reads CASGFDPGGNSYNEQFF. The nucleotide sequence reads TGTGCTAGTGGTTTCGATCCTGGCGGAAACTCCTACAATGAGCAGTTCTTC.